One sample yielded the 19 T cell receptor beta chains listed below, sequenced in a study of T cell responses to AZD1222 COVID-19 vaccine. Here immunoSEQ multiplex PCR was the method, and the copy in TCRdb shows in-frame clones only, minus some. The table lists more than 110,000 clones, about 89% of them singletons. Sequences were derived from peripheral blood, sampled on day 0 of AZD1222 vaccination. These receptors originate from an adult in good health.

The rearrangement links TRBV5-6 to TRBJ2-7; either TRBD1 or TRBD2 may fit D (5 bases each). Germline V CDR1 and CDR2: SGHDT, YYEEEE. The CDR3 length is 18 residues. V was shortened by 5 bases and J by 2 bases, with 26 bases between the two germline ends. The CDR3 here is CASSIRRDGRTGAYEQYF. The CDR3 nucleotides are TGTGCCAGCAGTATTCGCCGGGACGGTAGGACTGGGGCCTACGAGCAGTACTTC.

The chain combines TRBV12-3 or TRBV12-4 with TRBJ1-1, with a tentative D call TRBD1 (5 bases). There are 12 residues in the CDR3. V was pared by 5 bases and J by 5 bases, with 9 bases between. The CDR3 DNA follows: TGTGCCAGCAGTCTGACAGATACTGAAGCTTTCTTT. Residues: CASSLTDTEAFF.

The chain is built from TRBV3-1 (or the pseudogene TRBV3-2) and TRBJ2-1; D not resolved. Germline lookup yields CDR1 LGHDT and CDR2 YNNKEL (reference sequence). The CDR3 is 15 amino acids. V was trimmed by 0 bases and J by 2 bases, leaving 8 bases between them. In nucleotides, the CDR3 is TGTGCCAGCAGCCAAGATCAGCTGACCTACAATGAGCAGTTCTTC. Amino acid sequence: CASSQDQLTYNEQFF.

Regarding this clone: The conserved closing phenylalanine or tryptophan is absent in this CDR3, likely reflecting a read error. The DNA is left out, because the CDR3 cannot be placed on it with certainty; the CDR3 is given as TCRdb lists it. This chain links TRBV5-1 with TRBJ2-7; TRBD1 is the table's D call, not checked against the DNA. CDR1 is SGHRS and CDR2 is YFSETQ in the germline V gene. With termini counted, the CDR3 has 11 amino acids. The CDR3: CASSFWQGFSL.

CDR3 region: CAWRRTGDRGEKLFF. The CDR3 DNA is TGTGCCTGGAGAAGGACAGGGGATCGCGGGGAAAAACTGTTTTTT. This chain connects TRBV30 to TRBJ1-4; 9 nucleotides agree with TRBD1. The CDR3 runs 15 residues. CDR1 is GTSNPN, CDR2 SVGIG, per germline (reference sequence). Germline trimming cut 3 bases from V and 8 bases from J; bases unmatched to any gene: 10.

This chain connects TRBV19 to TRBJ1-1; 9 bases align to TRBD1. The V and J ends lost 9 bases and 5 bases, in that order; junction bases with no gene match: 10. Germline V gene sequence: CDR1 LNHDA, CDR2 SQIVND (reference sequence). This CDR3 has 14 residues. The DNA of the CDR3 is TGTGCCAGCAACTACAGGGGGCGAGAAACTGAAGCTTTCTTT. It is translated as CASNYRGRETEAFF.

The chain combines TRBV7-9 with TRBJ1-4; TRBD1 might be the D (5 bases). CDR1 is SEHNR and CDR2 is FQNEAQ in the germline V gene (reference sequence). Trimming pared 1 base from V and 7 bases from J, leaving 13 bases between. This CDR3 has 15 amino acids. CDR3 nucleotides: TGTGCCAGCAGCTTAGAAGGGGTGTTTAGTGAAAAACTGTTTTTT. It translates to CASSLEGVFSEKLFF.

The V gene is TRBV2, the J gene TRBJ2-1; either TRBD1 or TRBD2 may supply D (5 bases each). The CDR3 sequence is 15 residues long. Per germline, CDR1 SNHLY and CDR2 FYNNEI. V lost 6 bases, J lost 0 bases, and 12 bases lay in between. The CDR3 coding sequence is TGTGCCAGCAGCGCCGGGACGAGCTCCTACAATGAGCAGTTCTTC. It encodes CASSAGTSSYNEQFF.

The J gene is TRBJ2-5, the V gene TRBV7-2, with D possibly being TRBD1 (5 bases). Germline lookup yields CDR1 SGHTA and CDR2 FQGNSA. CDR3 length: 13 amino acids. The ends were cut back, 5 bases at V and 7 bases at J, with 14 bases in the middle. The chain's CDR3 is CASSPGQRGTQYF. CDR3 in DNA: TGTGCCAGCAGCCCTGGACAAAGGGGGACCCAGTACTTC. Combining the CDR3 with reference TRBV7-2 and TRBJ2-5 gives the whole variable domain GAGVSQSPSNKVTEKGKDVELRCDPISGHTALYWYRQSLGQGLEFLIYFQGNSAPDKSGLPSDRFSAERTGGSVSTLTIQRTQQEDSAVYLCASSPGQRGTQYFGPGTRLLVL.

The chain uses TRBV25-1 and TRBJ2-7, with D possibly matching TRBD2 (5 bases). Trimming left V 5 bases short and J 0 bases short, with 11 bases between. Germline V CDR1 and CDR2: MGHDK, SYGVNS. The CDR3 is 14 amino acids. In DNA form, the CDR3 reads TGTGCCAGCAGTACCCAGCGGAGCTCCTACGAGCAGTACTTC. This codes for CASSTQRSSYEQYF.

The chain links TRBV4-1 to TRBJ1-2; D gene uncertain. Trimming stripped 0 bases from V and 5 bases from J, with 10 bases between. Germline V gene data show CDR1 as MGHRA and CDR2 as YSYEKL. This CDR3 has 14 residues. CDR3 protein: CASSQEGPGYGYTF. CDR3 DNA: TGCGCCAGCAGCCAAGAAGGGCCCGGTTATGGCTACACCTTC.

This clone was seen once. The chain joins TRBV10-2 to TRBJ2-2; no definite D call. CDR1 and CDR2 (germline): WSHSY, SAAADI. Trimming took 5 bases from V and 8 from J, leaving 9 bases between them. The CDR3 is made up of 12 amino acids. The CDR3, as DNA: TGCGCCAGCAGTATACCGGTGGGGGAGCTGTTTTTT. This gives the protein CASSIPVGELFF.

This chain uses TRBV12-5 with TRBJ1-2, with D hard to call. Per the germline V gene, CDR1 is LGHNT and CDR2 is FRNRAP. CDR3 length: 17 residues. Between the trimmed V and J ends, which lost 0 bases and 0 bases, there was a span of 14 bases. CDR3 sequence reads: CASGLVRGGSTNYGYTF. CDR3 in DNA: TGTGCTAGTGGTTTGGTACGAGGAGGGAGCACTAACTATGGCTACACCTTC. The full variable domain, rest sourced from reference TRBV12-5 and TRBJ1-2, is DARVTQTPRHKVTEMGQEVTMRCQPILGHNTVFWYRQTMMQGLELLAYFRNRAPLDDSGMPKDRFSAEMPDATLATLKIQPSEPRDSAVYFCASGLVRGGSTNYGYTFGSGTRLTVV.

The chain uses TRBV5-5 and TRBJ2-1; 14 bases fit TRBD2. The germline gives CDR1 SGHKS, CDR2 YYEKEE (reference sequence). V lost 4 bases to trimming and J lost 8 bases; unmatched junction nucleotides: 8. CDR3 size: 16 residues. The CDR3 DNA reads as TGTGCCAGCAGCGGTAAGACTAGCGGGAGGGTTTATGAGCAGTTCTTC. Amino acids: CASSGKTSGRVYEQFF.

This clone appeared a few times. This chain connects TRBV5-1 to TRBJ1-1; D perhaps matches TRBD1 (5 bases). CDR1 is SGHRS and CDR2 is YFSETQ in the germline V gene. This CDR3 region has 17 residues. V was trimmed by 0 bases and J by 1 base, leaving 16 bases between them. CDR3 nucleotide sequence: TGCGCCAGCAGCTTGGGGGGTGCAGGGTTGTCGAACACTGAAGCTTTCTTT. Translated: CASSLGGAGLSNTEAFF. The complete variable domain, with remaining parts taken from reference TRBV5-1 and TRBJ1-1, reads KAGVTQTPRYLIKTRGQQVTLSCSPISGHRSVSWYQQTPGQGLQFLFEYFSETQRNKGNFPGRFSGRQFSNSRSEMNVSTLELGDSALYLCASSLGGAGLSNTEAFFGQGTRLTVV.

V gene TRBV4-1 combines with J gene TRBJ2-7; D possibly corresponds to TRBD1 (5 bases). V was pared by 4 bases and J by 0 bases, with 13 bases between. This CDR3 comprises 15 residues. Germline V gene lookup returns CDR1 MGHRA and CDR2 YSYEKL. In DNA, the CDR3 is TGCGCCAGCAGCCGAACATACGACAGCTCCTACGAGCAGTACTTC. Protein: CASSRTYDSSYEQYF.

This sequence joins TRBV27 and TRBJ2-3, with D perhaps matching TRBD1 (6 bases). This CDR3 is built from 15 residues. Germline V lookup: CDR1 MNHEY, CDR2 SMNVEV (reference sequence). Trimming left V 4 bases short and J 3 bases short, with 14 bases between. The CDR3 reads CASSSHRTVTDTQYF. The CDR3 DNA reads TGTGCCAGCAGTTCCCACAGGACAGTGACAGATACGCAGTATTTT.

This chain joins TRBV5-1 and TRBJ2-7; a possible D gene is TRBD1 (6 bases). V lost 3 bases, J lost 3 bases, and 10 bases lay in between. Germline V gives CDR1 SGHRS, CDR2 YFSETQ. The CDR3 covers 13 residues. The DNA of the CDR3 is TGCGCCAGCAGCTCCGGGACAAACTACGAGCAGTACTTC. It yields the protein CASSSGTNYEQYF.

The V gene is TRBV5-4, the J gene TRBJ1-6; TRBD1 agrees at 10 bases. After removal of 2 bases from V and 6 bases from J, the junction contained 2 bases not matched to a gene. CDR1 SGHNT and CDR2 YYREEE come from the germline V gene (reference sequence). The CDR3 is 15 amino acids. The CDR3 DNA is TGTGCCAGCAGCTTAGACAGGGGGCTTAATTCACCCCTCCACTTT. Its protein product is CASSLDRGLNSPLHF. The entire variable domain, with the rest obtained from reference TRBV5-4 and TRBJ1-6, is as follows: ETGVTQSPTHLIKTRGQQVTLRCSSQSGHNTVSWYQQALGQGPQFIFQYYREEENGRGNFPPRFSGLQFPNYSSELNVNALELDDSALYLCASSLDRGLNSPLHFGNGTRLTVT.